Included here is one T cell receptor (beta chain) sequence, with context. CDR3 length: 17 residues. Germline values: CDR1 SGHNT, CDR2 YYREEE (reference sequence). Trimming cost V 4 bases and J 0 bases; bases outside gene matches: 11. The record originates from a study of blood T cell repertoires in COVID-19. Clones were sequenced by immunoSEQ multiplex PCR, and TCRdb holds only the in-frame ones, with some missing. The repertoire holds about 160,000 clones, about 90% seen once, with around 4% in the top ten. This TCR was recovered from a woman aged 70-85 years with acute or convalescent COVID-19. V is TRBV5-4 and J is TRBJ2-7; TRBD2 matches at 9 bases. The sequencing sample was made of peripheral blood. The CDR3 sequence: CASSPGGGRGSSYEQYF. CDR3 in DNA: TGTGCCAGCAGCCCGGGGGGCGGGAGGGGAAGCTCCTACGAGCAGTACTTC.